One and the same sample provided the 10 T cell receptor beta chains below, sequenced in a study of T cell responses to AZD1222 COVID-19 vaccine. Some clones are missing from TCRdb's copy, which holds only in-frame ones; the method was immunoSEQ multiplex PCR. The sample shows roughly 100,000 clones, approximately 90% of them seen only once. The material sequenced was peripheral blood, taken on day 0 of AZD1222 vaccination. The receptors come from an adult in good health.

In the case of this clone: The sample carries other DNA sequences with the same CDR3. The CDR3 spells CASRQGTGELFF. The CDR3 coding sequence is TGCGCCAGCAGGCAGGGCACCGGGGAGCTGTTTTTT. The rearrangement links TRBV5-1 to TRBJ2-2, with a possible D match to TRBD1 (5 bases). The CDR3 has 12 amino acids. In germline, CDR1 is SGHRS, CDR2 YFSETQ. Deletions cut 5 bases from V and 4 bases from J, with 6 bases between.

The chain joins TRBV18 to TRBJ1-1; possible D gene TRBD1, 5 bases. Deletions cut 0 bases from V and 7 bases from J, with 15 bases between. This CDR3 region has 15 residues. CDR1 and CDR2 (germline): KGHSH, LQKENI. CDR3 region: CASSPPSGDGGEAFF. Written as DNA, the CDR3 is TGTGCCAGCTCACCACCATCGGGGGACGGGGGTGAAGCTTTCTTT. Combining the CDR3 with reference TRBV18 and TRBJ1-1 gives the whole variable domain NAGVMQNPRHLVRRRGQEARLRCSPMKGHSHVYWYRQLPEEGLKFMVYLQKENIIDESGMPKERFSAEFPKEGPSILRIQQVVRGDSAAYFCASSPPSGDGGEAFFGQGTRLTVV.

Here the CDR3 DNA reads TGTGCCAGCAGTGAGACAGGGGGCCCCTATGGCTACACCTTC. Its protein is CASSETGGPYGYTF. V usage is TRBV6-1 and J usage is TRBJ1-2; 10 positions agree with TRBD1. The CDR3 covers 14 residues. Germline V gives CDR1 MNHNS, CDR2 SASEGT. Trimming took 3 bases from V and 4 from J; bases not matched to a gene: 2.

The rearrangement uses TRBV23-1 and TRBJ1-5, with D unresolved. TRBV23-1 is sorted into the ORF group, with uncertain function. The length of the CDR3 is 17 residues. The V end was cut by 0 bases, the J end by 0 bases, with 12 bases between. The CDR3 loop reads CASSQSREDYSNQPQHF. The CDR3 DNA is TGCGCCAGCAGTCAATCGAGGGAGGATTATAGCAATCAGCCCCAGCATTTT.

The rearrangement links TRBV7-9 to TRBJ1-2; TRBD1 matches at 8 bases. J gave up 4 bases and V 4 bases, and 8 bases lay outside the gene matches. The germline CDR1 and CDR2 sequences are SEHNR and FQNEAQ (reference sequence). The CDR3 is 15 amino acids. CDR3 sequence (DNA): TGTGCCAGCAGCTCAAGACAGGGGTTGGCCTATGGCTACACCTTC. Its protein product is CASSSRQGLAYGYTF.

This chain joins TRBV5-4 and TRBJ2-7, with no clear D. Germline CDR1 reads SGHNT; CDR2 reads YYREEE (reference sequence). The V end lost 2 bases, the J end lost 5 bases, and 8 bases lay between the germline ends. CDR3 length: 12 residues. CDR3 bases: TGTGCCAGCAGCTTCGTCGGAGACGAGCAGTACTTC. Translated, it gives CASSFVGDEQYF.

The chain combines TRBV13 with TRBJ2-2; 8 bases are shared with TRBD1. The CDR3 is 17 amino acids. V lost 3 bases, J lost 6 bases, and 12 bases stayed unmatched. CDR1 is PRHDT and CDR2 is FYEKMQ in the germline V gene (reference sequence). Written as DNA, the CDR3 is TGTGCCAGCAGCTTTGTAGACCCGCGGACAGGGCCCGGGGAGCTGTTTTTT. Residues: CASSFVDPRTGPGELFF.

V is TRBV5-1 and J is TRBJ1-1, with TRBD1 identical over 9 bases. The V segment lost 7 bases and the J segment 3 bases; nucleotides outside the gene matches: 7. CDR3 length: 14 residues. Germline CDR1 and CDR2: SGHRS and YFSETQ. The CDR3 sequence is CASLQGAGDTEAFF. CDR3 DNA sequence: TGCGCCAGCCTACAGGGGGCCGGGGACACTGAAGCTTTCTTT.

Only a few counts were recorded for this clone. The chain is built from TRBV10-1 and TRBJ2-1; perhaps TRBD2 as D (6 bases). The germline gives CDR1 WNHNN, CDR2 SYGVQD (reference sequence). V was clipped by 2 bases and J by 8 bases, with 7 bases between them. The CDR3 runs to 12 residues. For the CDR3, the DNA is TGCGCCAGCAGTGAGCCGGGGGATGAGCAGTTCTTC. Protein: CASSEPGDEQFF.

This chain uses TRBV28 with TRBJ1-2, with TRBD1 matching over 8 bases. Germline lookup yields CDR1 MDHEN and CDR2 SYDVKM. V shed 6 bases, J shed 4 bases, and the junction held 7 bases outside the gene matches. CDR3 length: 14 residues. The CDR3 sequence is CASSLGQGAYGYTF. CDR3 bases: TGTGCCAGCAGCCTAGGACAGGGTGCCTATGGCTACACCTTC.